This entry lists 22 T cell receptor beta chains sequenced from one sample in a study of T cells in women clearing cervical HPV infection. The protocol was immunoSEQ multiplex PCR, while the TCRdb copy is restricted to in-frame clones and leaves out a portion. Its clone listing holds 20,000 to 30,000 clones. Sequenced sample: blood buffy coat. The receptors stem from a woman between 18 and 75 years old with a cervical HPV16 infection that either progressed to CIN3+ or cleared (not recorded which).

CDR3 protein: CSAYRGNQPQYF. CDR3 DNA (partial): TGCAGTGCATACAGGGGAAATCAGCCG. The chain employs TRBV20-1 and TRBJ2-3, with 7 bases aligning to TRBD1. The CDR3 end falls 3 residues outside the read, so it is completed with the germline J gene. The CDR3 contains 12 residues. CDR1 is DFQATT and CDR2 is SNEGSKA in the germline V gene (reference sequence).

With regard to this clone: The read falls 3 residues short of the CDR3 end, and the missing part is taken from the germline J gene. The V call is TRBV18, the J call TRBJ2-3; D might be TRBD2 (5 bases). This CDR3 has 15 residues. Germline assignment: CDR1 KGHSH and CDR2 LQKENI. The sequenced part of the CDR3 DNA is TGTGCCAGCTCACCACTGGAGGTGGCCCAGGAGACG. Residues: CASSPLEVAQET. The entire CDR3 protein is CASSPLEVAQETQYF.

Incomplete CDR3 DNA: TGTGCCAGCAGCTTGGGACTTAACAATGAG. Translation gives CASSLGLNNE. The whole CDR3 is CASSLGLNNEQFF. V is TRBV5-4 and J is TRBJ2-1, with D unclear. The sequenced fragment ends 3 residues before the CDR3 boundary, so the rest is inferred from the germline J gene. Germline lookup yields CDR1 SGHNT and CDR2 YYREEE (reference sequence). Trimming left V 0 bases short and J 5 bases short, with 6 bases between. This CDR3 has 13 residues.

In regard to this clone: Read coverage stops 3 residues before the CDR3 terminus; the germline J gene supplies the remainder. The rearrangement links TRBV14 to TRBJ2-7; 11 bases agree with TRBD2. Germline assignment: CDR1 SGHDN and CDR2 FVKESK. The junction had 7 bases not matched to a gene; V was cut back by 4 bases and J by 5 bases. This CDR3 is 15 amino acids long. Partial CDR3 DNA: TGTGCCAGCAGCCTAGGGACTAGCGGTCTAGACGAG. It is translated as CASSLGTSGLDE. The full CDR3 protein reads CASSLGTSGLDEQYF.

About this clone: The CDR3 end is not reached by the read, which stops 3 residues before it; the germline J gene fills it in. V gene TRBV6-4 combines with J gene TRBJ2-1; a possible D gene is TRBD1 (6 bases). CDR3 length equals 13 residues. Germline V lookup: CDR1 MRHNA, CDR2 SNTAGT. Trimming pared 8 bases from V and 9 bases from J, leaving 17 bases between. The chain's CDR3 is CASRLGVGAEQFF. The covered CDR3 bases are TGTGCCAGCCGGCTGGGGGTGGGGGCTGAG.

A word on this clone: The CDR3 is cut off 3 residues early in the read; its end comes from the germline J gene. The chain carries TRBV20-1 and TRBJ1-2; the match to TRBD1 covers 8 bases. CDR1 and CDR2 from the germline V gene are DFQATT and SNEGSKA (reference sequence). This CDR3 has 14 amino acids. Trimming at V came to 5 bases and at J to 2 bases, leaving 7 bases not matched to a gene. The CDR3 spells CSAPSRQGNYGYTF. The sequenced CDR3 bases are TGCAGTGCTCCTAGTCGACAGGGGAACTATGGC.

For this clone: Read sequence stops 3 residues before the CDR3 end, and the germline J gene provides the missing end. V and J are TRBV2 and TRBJ1-5; no reliable D call. The CDR3 length is 15 residues. CDR1 and CDR2 (germline): SNHLY, FYNNEI. Trimming shortened V by 3 bases and J by 1 base, and 10 bases separated the two germline ends. The CDR3: CASSDLGGSNQPQHF. Incomplete CDR3 DNA: TGTGCCAGCAGTGATTTAGGCGGCAGCAATCAGCCC.

For this clone: The read terminates 3 residues before the CDR3 end, so the remaining end is supplied by the germline J gene. The chain couples TRBV20-1 to TRBJ2-2; 9 bases are a match to TRBD1. Germline CDR1 and CDR2: DFQATT and SNEGSKA (reference sequence). The CDR3 sequence is 13 residues long. V lost 8 bases, J lost 4 bases, and 5 bases stayed unmatched. The CDR3 region is CSTGGEGTGELFF. CDR3 bases read: TGCAGTACAGGGGGCGAAGGCACCGGGGAG.

As for this clone: The sequenced fragment ends 3 residues before the CDR3 boundary, so the rest is inferred from the germline J gene. The rearrangement uses TRBV28 and TRBJ2-7, with TRBD2 as a possible D gene (5 bases). Between the trimmed V and J ends, which lost 5 bases and 4 bases, there was a span of 12 bases. In germline, CDR1 is MDHEN, CDR2 SYDVKM. The CDR3 is made up of 13 amino acids. CDR3 residues: CASSRRTRYEQYF. CDR3 bases read: TGTGCCAGCAGTCGGCGGACTCGATACGAG.

For this clone: The read falls 3 residues short of the CDR3 end, and the missing part is taken from the germline J gene. The V gene is TRBV5-4, the J gene TRBJ1-3; D call uncertain. There are 15 residues in the CDR3. The germline CDR1 and CDR2 sequences are SGHNT and YYREEE (reference sequence). Trimming took 4 bases from V and 1 from J, leaving 12 bases between them. CDR3 region: CASSLELGSGNTIYF. CDR3 DNA (partial): TGTGCCAGCAGCCTGGAACTAGGGTCTGGAAACACC.

Concerning this clone: With the read ending 3 residues before the CDR3 end, the germline J gene is used to fill in that end. The V gene is TRBV10-3, the J gene TRBJ2-7; TRBD2 is a possible D gene (6 bases). Between the trimmed V and J ends, which lost 8 bases and 0 bases, there was a span of 20 bases. Germline V lookup: CDR1 ENHRY, CDR2 SYGVKD. The CDR3 totals 16 residues. CDR3 in amino acids: CAIPLSGTSGSYEQYF. The sequenced part of the CDR3 DNA is TGTGCCATCCCCCTATCCGGGACTTCAGGCTCCTACGAG.

Note on this clone: The read terminates 3 residues ahead of where the CDR3 ends, so the germline J gene completes it. The chain combines TRBV10-3 with TRBJ1-6; 11 positions agree with TRBD1. Germline V gene sequence: CDR1 ENHRY, CDR2 SYGVKD. The CDR3 consists of 12 residues. V was clipped by 8 bases and J by 9 bases; unmatched bases: 0. The chain's CDR3 is CAIGQGASPLHF. The DNA read from the CDR3 is TGTGCCATCGGACAGGGGGCTTCACCC.

Details on this clone: From the germline J gene comes the end of the CDR3, since the read stops 3 residues before it. V gene TRBV6-4 combines with J gene TRBJ2-2, with D perhaps TRBD1 (5 bases). The CDR3 sequence is 13 residues long. The ends were cut back, 2 bases at V and 4 bases at J, with 5 bases in the middle. Germline V gene lookup returns CDR1 MRHNA and CDR2 SNTAGT. The part of the CDR3 DNA that was read is TGTGCCAGCAGTGACGGGGCCACCGGGGAG. It codes for CASSDGATGE. The entire CDR3 is CASSDGATGELFF.

Comments on this clone: From the germline J gene comes the end of the CDR3, since the read stops 3 residues before it. The chain couples TRBV6-2 or TRBV6-3 to TRBJ2-3; 12 nucleotides align to TRBD2. V gave up 4 bases and J gave up 4 bases; unmatched junction bases: 3. The CDR3 is 15 amino acids. The germline V gene encodes CDR1 MNHEY and CDR2 SVGEGT. The part of the CDR3 DNA that was read is TGTGCCAGCAGTTCGGGACTAGCGGGTTCAGATACG. The encoded protein is CASSSGLAGSDT. The whole CDR3 region reads CASSSGLAGSDTQYF.

Comments on this clone: The CDR3 end is not reached by the read, which stops 3 residues before it; the germline J gene fills it in. The chain links TRBV6-2 or TRBV6-3 to TRBJ2-5; unclear D gene. Germline loops: CDR1 MNHEY, CDR2 SVGEGT. The CDR3 contains 11 residues. Trimming took 8 bases from V and 7 from J, leaving 11 bases between them. The sequenced CDR3 bases are TGTGCCAGCTCAGCGTCCCTGACC. Protein: CASSASLT. The full CDR3 reads CASSASLTQYF.

Notes on this clone: From the germline J gene comes the end of the CDR3, since the read stops 3 residues before it. The V call is TRBV7-9, the J call TRBJ1-2; D possibly corresponds to TRBD1 (6 bases). CDR1 and CDR2 from the germline V gene are SEHNR and FQNEAQ (reference sequence). This CDR3 comprises 14 residues. The CDR3 spells CASSLTAGVYDYTF. The CDR3 bases that were read are TGTGCCAGCAGCTTAACGGCAGGGGTGTACGAC.

As to this clone: The junction does not match germline at one end; this may be a read error. The read terminates 3 residues before the CDR3 end, so the remaining end is supplied by the germline J gene. This rearrangement joins TRBV19 to TRBJ2-3; either TRBD1 or TRBD2 may supply D (5 bases each). CDR3 length equals 16 residues. The V gene's germline CDR1 is LNHDA and CDR2 SQIVND (reference sequence). The DNA read from the CDR3 is TGTGCCAGTAGTATCCCCCGAGGGGTTAGCACGGATACG. This encodes CASSIPRGVSTDT. The whole CDR3 sequence reads CASSIPRGVSTDTQYF.

As for this clone: The DNA ends 3 residues before the CDR3 does, and the rest of the CDR3 is filled in from the germline J gene. The gene calls are TRBV5-1 and TRBJ2-7; D call uncertain. The CDR3 runs to 13 residues. The germline CDR1 and CDR2 sequences are SGHRS and YFSETQ. The V end was cut by 3 bases, the J end by 5 bases, with 12 bases between. The CDR3 region is CASSSSLRNEQYF. The covered CDR3 bases are TGCGCCAGCAGCTCCTCCCTACGTAACGAG.

As for this clone: The read is 3 residues too short to cover the CDR3 end, so that end is filled in from the germline J gene. This rearrangement joins TRBV9 to TRBJ2-1, with TRBD2 matching over 9 bases. Germline V lookup: CDR1 SGDLS, CDR2 YYNGEE. There are 15 residues in the CDR3. V trimming: 1 base; J trimming: 5 bases; junction bases outside the gene matches: 4. The CDR3: CASSVRLAGDNEQFF. Partial CDR3 DNA: TGTGCCAGCAGCGTAAGGTTAGCGGGGGACAATGAG.

The covered CDR3 bases are TGTGCCATCAGTGATCGGGGCACAGATACG. Protein product: CAISDRGTDT. The complete CDR3 protein is CAISDRGTDTQYF. The chain carries TRBV10-3 and TRBJ2-3; D is uncertain. The read terminates 3 residues ahead of where the CDR3 ends, so the germline J gene completes it. CDR1 is ENHRY and CDR2 is SYGVKD in the germline V gene. Trimming cost V 3 bases and J 1 base, with 5 bases left between them. This CDR3 spans 13 amino acids.

Details on this clone: With the read ending 3 residues before the CDR3 end, the germline J gene is used to fill in that end. V and J are TRBV18 and TRBJ2-3; 8 positions agree with TRBD1. The CDR3 sequence is 15 residues long. Germline V gene lookup returns CDR1 KGHSH and CDR2 LQKENI. CDR3 bases read: TGTGCCAGCTCACCAACCGGTGGGACAGGTCAGCCG. Its protein is CASSPTGGTGQP. The whole CDR3 protein is CASSPTGGTGQPQYF. The full variable domain, its missing parts supplied by reference TRBV18 and TRBJ2-3, is NAGVMQNPRHLVRRRGQEARLRCSPMKGHSHVYWYRQLPEEGLKFMVYLQKENIIDESGMPKERFSAEFPKEGPSILRIQQVVRGDSAAYFCASSPTGGTGQPQYFGPGTRLTVL.

Worth noting for this clone: The read ends 3 residues early relative to the CDR3; the germline J gene fills the gap. The chain links TRBV7-2 to TRBJ2-5; D might be TRBD2 (6 bases). The CDR3 has 11 amino acids. The ends were cut back, 7 bases at V and 7 bases at J, with 10 bases in the middle. From germline, CDR1 is SGHTA and CDR2 FQGNSA. This CDR3 is CASNYGGTQYF. The covered CDR3 bases are TGTGCCAGCAACTACGGGGGGACC.